Included here is one T cell receptor beta chain sequence, with context. No antigen is known for it. The data were obtained in a study of post-analysis software for immune sequencing data. Background on the study: The courses of disease that were included comprised relapsing-remitting, secondary progressive and progressive-relapsing multiple sclerosis. Regarding the study as a whole: The study found significantly lower normalized Chao1 diversity in multiple sclerosis patients than in controls. Controls had lower frequencies than patients of about 5 TRBV segments, which included TRBV5-6, TRBV5-1 and TRBV20-1.

There are 15 residues in the CDR3. The ends were cut back, 6 bases at V and 3 bases at J, with 18 bases in the middle. In germline, CDR1 is MNHEY, CDR2 SVGAGI. Researchers reported that TCR beta cDNA libraries carried unique molecular identifiers. TCRdb re-called the PCR reads with MiXCR, one entry per CDR3 protein. The data show hundreds of thousands of distinct CDR3 sequences, with about 40% seen just once and 6% to 9% held by the top ten. The chain employs TRBV6-5 and TRBJ2-7, with D perhaps TRBD2 (6 bases). The sequencing sample was made of blood. The receptor was derived from a girl aged 2-10 years with multiple sclerosis. Here the CDR3 reads CASSRGISGIYEQYF. DNA for the CDR3: TGTGCCAGCAGCCGAGGGATTAGCGGAATCTACGAGCAGTACTTC.